The 31 T cell receptor beta chains given below trace back to one sample, sequenced in a study of T cells in Graves' hyperthyroidism and ophthalmopathy. RNA transcripts yielded amplified TCR beta CDR3 regions. Researchers ran a first-round RT-PCR on the TCR CDR3 using the HTBI primer set. Each CDR3 protein gets one entry after TCRdb re-called the multiplex PCR reads with MiXCR. The table records some 550,000 distinct CDR3 sequences, more than 20% of them present only once. The sequencing sample was made of blood. These TCRs come from a young man with Graves' hyperthyroidism.

This clonotype was counted between two and nine times. The chain combines TRBV24-1 with TRBJ2-5; 11 bases line up with TRBD2. The CDR3 totals 16 residues. V was clipped by 4 bases and J by 2 bases; unmatched bases: 5. Germline V gives CDR1 KGHDR, CDR2 SFDVKD. The CDR3: CATSDPGTSGQETQYF. The CDR3, as DNA: TGTGCCACCAGTGACCCTGGGACTAGCGGTCAAGAGACCCAGTACTTC.

Only a few counts were recorded for this clonotype. V is TRBV10-3 and J is TRBJ2-4; 7 bases map to TRBD2. Germline CDR1 and CDR2: ENHRY and SYGVKD. The CDR3 runs 19 residues. The V segment lost 3 bases and the J segment 0 bases; nucleotides outside the gene matches: 14. CDR3 residues: CAISESWQGLPLAKNIQYF. CDR3 nucleotide sequence: TGTGCCATCAGTGAATCCTGGCAGGGACTACCTCTAGCCAAAAACATTCAGTACTTC.

This clonotype has ten or more counts. The V gene is TRBV27, the J gene TRBJ2-5; TRBD1 or TRBD2 may be the D gene (7 bases each). CDR3 length: 17 residues. The germline V and J ends were trimmed by 6 bases and 9 bases, with 29 bases remaining between them. Per germline, CDR1 MNHEY and CDR2 SMNVEV (reference sequence). The chain's CDR3 is CASSQGGRGPIFGAQYF. The CDR3 DNA sequence: TGTGCCAGCAGCCAGGGGGGGCGGGGGCCTATCTTCGGTGCCCAGTACTTC.

The chain joins TRBV7-9 to TRBJ2-7; D perhaps matches TRBD2 (6 bases). V dropped 2 bases and J dropped 1 base, with 12 bases sitting between them. This CDR3 spans 15 amino acids. The germline gives CDR1 SEHNR, CDR2 FQNEAQ (reference sequence). DNA of the CDR3: TGTGCCAGCAGCTTAAAAATCGCGGGATCCTACGAGCAGTACTTC. Its translation is CASSLKIAGSYEQYF.

V is TRBV6-2 or TRBV6-3 and J is TRBJ2-7; weak D call: TRBD2 (5 bases). CDR1 is MNHEY, CDR2 SVGEGT, per germline. The CDR3 is 20 residues long. Trimming shortened V by 3 bases and J by 0 bases, and 27 bases separated the two germline ends. The CDR3: CASSYAPAPSGVRGSYEQYF. The CDR3 coding sequence is TGTGCCAGCAGTTATGCCCCAGCTCCATCCGGGGTCCGGGGCTCCTACGAGCAGTACTTC.

This clonotype occurred many times. The J gene is TRBJ1-3, the V gene TRBV20-1, with 7 bases aligning to TRBD1. This CDR3 has 14 residues. V trimming: 6 bases; J trimming: 3 bases; junction bases outside the gene matches: 8. Germline V gene sequence: CDR1 DFQATT, CDR2 SNEGSKA (reference sequence). The CDR3: CSAPLGTVGNTIYF. Written as DNA, the CDR3 is TGCAGTGCCCCCCTTGGGACAGTTGGAAACACCATATATTTT.

This clonotype has ten or more counts. The V call is TRBV6-1, the J call TRBJ1-5, with D unclear. Looked up from germline, CDR1 is MNHNS and CDR2 is SASEGT. Trimming took off 10 bases at V and 1 base at J, with 11 bases between the two ends. The CDR3 consists of 13 residues. This CDR3 reads CATWVSSNQPQHF. DNA of the CDR3: TGTGCCACCTGGGTCAGCAGCAATCAGCCCCAGCATTTT.

This clonotype was observed a few times. The CDR3 bases are TGTGCCAGCGGGGGACTAGCGGGGGCGGCCAGGGCGGAGACCCAGTACTTC. It translates to CASGGLAGAARAETQYF. V usage is TRBV27 and J usage is TRBJ2-5, with TRBD2 matching 14 bases. V shed 8 bases and J 5 bases; nucleotides not matched to a gene: 13. This CDR3 is 17 amino acids long. Germline V CDR1 and CDR2: MNHEY, SMNVEV (reference sequence).

There are many counts of this clonotype. V and J are TRBV2 and TRBJ1-5; TRBD1 matches 7 bases. With V trimmed by 0 bases and J by 9 bases, 2 bases remained unmatched. CDR1 is SNHLY and CDR2 is FYNNEI in the germline V gene. There are 13 residues in the CDR3. CDR3: CASSEAQGGPQHF. DNA for the CDR3: TGTGCCAGCAGTGAAGCGCAGGGGGGGCCCCAGCATTTT.

This clonotype was seen at least ten times. The V and J genes are TRBV6-1 and TRBJ2-7, with D perhaps TRBD1 or TRBD2 (5 bases each). The CDR3 loop spans 12 amino acids. The V end was cut by 11 bases, the J end by 1 base, with 12 bases between. Per the germline V gene, CDR1 is MNHNS and CDR2 is SASEGT. This CDR3 reads CAAGGFSYEQYF. CDR3 sequence (DNA): TGTGCCGCTGGGGGTTTTTCCTACGAGCAGTACTTC.

This clonotype appeared many times. The V gene is TRBV11-3, the J gene TRBJ2-7; 12 bases align to TRBD1. V was pared by 5 bases and J by 6 bases, with 2 bases of the junction left unmatched. Germline V gives CDR1 SGHNT, CDR2 YENEEA. CDR3 size: 13 residues. CDR3 in amino acids: CASSGDRGPEQYF. CDR3 DNA: TGTGCCAGCAGCGGGGACAGGGGGCCCGAGCAGTACTTC. The complete variable domain, with remaining parts taken from reference TRBV11-3 and TRBJ2-7, reads EAGVVQSPRYKIIEKKQPVAFWCNPISGHNTLYWYLQNLGQGPELLIRYENEEAVDDSQLPKDRFSAERLKGVDSTLKIQPAELGDSAVYLCASSGDRGPEQYFGPGTRLTVT.

Only a few counts were recorded for this clonotype. The genes are TRBV18 and TRBJ1-5, with a tentative D call TRBD1 (5 bases). The V and J ends lost 3 bases and 9 bases respectively, with 15 bases between them. The CDR3 has 14 amino acids. CDR1 KGHSH and CDR2 LQKENI come from the germline V gene. The CDR3 loop reads CASSPRDGDSPQHF. The CDR3 DNA reads as TGTGCCAGCTCACCTCGGGACGGCGATTCGCCCCAGCATTTT.

The genes are TRBV6-2 or TRBV6-3 and TRBJ2-5; TRBD2 agrees at 7 bases. Losses at the gene ends were 5 bases for V and 1 base for J; bases not matched to a gene: 10. Germline V gives CDR1 MNHEY, CDR2 SVGEGT. The CDR3 is 16 residues long. CDR3 DNA sequence: TGTGCCAGCAGTCCCACCCCAGCGGGGCTCCAAGAGACCCAGTACTTC. It yields the protein CASSPTPAGLQETQYF.

This clonotype has a count of ten or more. The chain couples TRBV6-1 to TRBJ1-5; TRBD1 is a possible D gene (5 bases). From germline, CDR1 is MNHNS and CDR2 SASEGT. The CDR3 spans 13 residues. With 5 bases removed from V and 6 bases from J, the gap between germline ends came to 11 bases. The CDR3 DNA is TGTGCCAGCAGTAGACAGCGGTCTCAGCCCCAGCATTTT. Translation: CASSRQRSQPQHF.

This clonotype was picked up many times. The chain combines TRBV6-1 with TRBJ1-2; 7 bases align to TRBD1. This CDR3 contains 17 residues. The junction had 16 bases not matched to a gene; V was cut back by 5 bases and J by 4 bases. The germline CDR1 and CDR2 sequences are MNHNS and SASEGT. The DNA of the CDR3 is TGTGCCAGCAGTCCCGGACAGGACTTGTCGGATCTCTATGGCTACACCTTC. Translation gives CASSPGQDLSDLYGYTF.

The rearrangement uses TRBV20-1 and TRBJ2-7, with 16 positions matching TRBD2. In germline, CDR1 is DFQATT, CDR2 SNEGSKA (reference sequence). With V trimmed by 2 bases and J by 2 bases, 6 bases remained unmatched. The length of the CDR3 is 17 residues. CDR3 DNA sequence: TGCAGTGCTAGAACCGGGACTAGCGGGAGGGAGCCCTACGAGCAGTACTTC. Protein product: CSARTGTSGREPYEQYF.

This clonotype has a count of ten or more. V and J are TRBV28 and TRBJ2-7; TRBD2 matches at 10 bases. Germline V gene data show CDR1 as MDHEN and CDR2 as SYDVKM. V shed 6 bases, J shed 6 bases, and the junction held 14 bases outside the gene matches. The length of the CDR3 is 16 residues. This CDR3 is CASSPPLGSGRTEQYF. In nucleotides, the CDR3 is TGTGCCAGCAGCCCTCCCCTTGGTAGCGGGAGGACCGAGCAGTACTTC.

This clonotype has a count of ten or more. CDR3 sequence reads: CASSEEGVLGGYTF. The CDR3 nucleotides read TGTGCCAGCAGTGAAGAGGGGGTCCTTGGGGGCTACACCTTC. This chain joins TRBV6-1 and TRBJ1-2; D is possibly TRBD1 (6 bases). In germline, CDR1 is MNHNS, CDR2 SASEGT. The CDR3 runs to 14 residues. Trimming cost V 1 base and J 8 bases, with 14 bases left between them.

This clonotype was recorded many times. The rearrangement uses TRBV7-6 and TRBJ2-2, with a possible D match to TRBD1 (5 bases). Germline CDR1 and CDR2: SGHVS and FNYEAQ. The CDR3 totals 14 residues. The V end lost 4 bases, the J end lost 6 bases, and 12 bases lay between the germline ends. The CDR3 here is CASSSTVKAGELFF. CDR3 nucleotides: TGTGCCAGCAGCTCGACAGTTAAGGCCGGGGAGCTGTTTTTT. The full variable domain, completed using reference TRBV7-6 and TRBJ2-2, is GAGVSQSPRYKVTKRGQDVALRCDPISGHVSLYWYRQALGQGPEFLTYFNYEAQQDKSGLPNDRFSAERPEGSISTLTIQRTEQRDSAMYRCASSSTVKAGELFFGEGSRLTVL.

This chain joins TRBV3-1 and TRBJ2-5, with D tentatively TRBD2 (5 bases). Germline V CDR1 and CDR2: LGHDT, YNNKEL (reference sequence). Trimming pared 1 base from V and 6 bases from J, leaving 9 bases between. The CDR3 has 13 residues. The CDR3 sequence is CASSQGRAQTQYF. The CDR3 bases are TGTGCCAGCAGCCAAGGGCGGGCGCAGACCCAGTACTTC.

There are a few counts of this clonotype. The chain employs TRBV5-1 and TRBJ1-1; TRBD1 might be the D (5 bases). The CDR3 has 14 amino acids. Trimming removed 0 bases at V and 3 bases at J, with 9 bases between. Germline values: CDR1 SGHRS, CDR2 YFSETQ. The CDR3 bases are TGCGCCAGCAGCTTGGACGGGGGGTACACTGAAGCTTTCTTT. As protein: CASSLDGGYTEAFF.

Ten or more counts support this clonotype. This rearrangement joins TRBV19 to TRBJ1-5; no definite D call. V lost 2 bases and J 3 bases, leaving 14 bases between the germline ends. The CDR3 consists of 16 residues. Germline CDR1 LNHDA, CDR2 SQIVND (reference sequence). CDR3 coding DNA: TGTGCCAGTAGTATATGGACCGGAGTGGTCAATCAGCCCCAGCATTTT. Amino acid sequence: CASSIWTGVVNQPQHF.

V and J are TRBV6-1 and TRBJ2-2; 11 bases line up with TRBD1. Trimming took 6 bases from V and 5 from J; bases not matched to a gene: 5. In germline, CDR1 is MNHNS, CDR2 SASEGT. CDR3 length: 15 amino acids. The CDR3 sequence is CASSPDRGPTGELFF. In DNA form, the CDR3 reads TGTGCCAGCAGCCCGGACAGGGGGCCGACCGGGGAGCTGTTTTTT.

The V gene is TRBV6-1, the J gene TRBJ2-2; TRBD1 is a possible D gene (5 bases). V shed 7 bases and J shed 4 bases, with 10 bases lying between them. CDR3 size: 13 residues. CDR1 and CDR2 from the germline V gene are MNHNS and SASEGT. The DNA of the CDR3 is TGTGCCAGCAATCTAAGGGGCACCGGGGAGCTGTTTTTT. Amino acids: CASNLRGTGELFF.

This clonotype was observed at least ten times. The chain is built from TRBV19 and TRBJ2-7; 13 bases are shared with TRBD2. The CDR3 extends over 15 amino acids. Unmatched junction bases numbered 2, after V lost 3 bases and J lost 3 bases. CDR1 LNHDA and CDR2 SQIVND come from the germline V gene (reference sequence). The CDR3 spells CASSIGTSGVYEQYF. The CDR3, as DNA: TGTGCCAGTAGTATTGGGACTAGCGGGGTCTACGAGCAGTACTTC.

DNA for the CDR3: TGTGCCAGTAGTACCTCGGGCGTTATGGAGCTGTTTTTT. This gives the protein CASSTSGVMELFF. This chain links TRBV19 with TRBJ2-2; D is unresolved. Trimming removed 4 bases at V and 10 bases at J, with 13 bases between. The CDR3 spans 13 residues. Germline V lookup: CDR1 LNHDA, CDR2 SQIVND (reference sequence).

This clonotype has a count of ten or more. V is TRBV29-1 and J is TRBJ1-2; 8 nucleotides align to TRBD1. The CDR3 spans 15 residues. CDR1 is SQVTM and CDR2 is ANQGSEA in the germline V gene. V lost 5 bases, J lost 2 bases, and 10 bases stayed unmatched. CDR3 protein: CSVRPGQGGNYGYTF. DNA for the CDR3: TGCAGCGTTCGACCCGGACAGGGAGGGAACTATGGCTACACCTTC.

CDR3: CSARDAGGPRDEQYF. Written as DNA, the CDR3 is TGCAGTGCTAGAGATGCGGGAGGGCCGCGAGATGAGCAGTACTTC. The chain joins TRBV20-1 to TRBJ2-7; TRBD2 aligns across 9 bases. Germline CDR1 DFQATT, CDR2 SNEGSKA (reference sequence). V lost 0 bases, J lost 7 bases, and 10 bases stayed unmatched. There are 15 residues in the CDR3.

This clonotype has ten or more counts. The V and J genes are TRBV15 and TRBJ2-7; tentative D call: TRBD2 (5 bases). This CDR3 has 16 amino acids. Trimming took 7 bases from V and 0 from J, leaving 19 bases between them. Per the germline V gene, CDR1 is LNHNV and CDR2 is YYDKDF (reference sequence). The chain's CDR3 is CATKRGGSSLSYEQYF. The CDR3 DNA sequence: TGTGCCACCAAACGGGGTGGAAGCTCCCTCTCCTACGAGCAGTACTTC.

The chain recombines TRBV4-3 with TRBJ2-6; D not certain. V lost 4 bases, J lost 6 bases, and 19 bases lay in between. Per the germline V gene, CDR1 is LGHNA and CDR2 is YSLEER. The CDR3 sequence is 17 residues long. CDR3 in DNA: TGCGCCAGCAGCCCTAGGCTGGTCCTGAACGAGGCCAACGTCCTGACTTTC. Protein sequence: CASSPRLVLNEANVLTF.

The chain joins TRBV20-1 to TRBJ2-5, with 9 nucleotides matching TRBD2. After removal of 1 base from V and 1 base from J, the junction contained 7 bases not matched to a gene. The CDR3 covers 16 residues. Germline V gene sequence: CDR1 DFQATT, CDR2 SNEGSKA (reference sequence). CDR3: CSARGGLAGFQETQYF. The CDR3, as DNA: TGCAGTGCTAGAGGGGGCCTAGCGGGGTTCCAAGAGACCCAGTACTTC.